Listed below are T cell receptor beta chains from one sample, sequenced in a study of shared clonotypes between healthy human individuals. TCRdb keeps only in-frame clones here, not all; method: immunoSEQ multiplex PCR. The sample includes about 2.1 million clones, 93% of them seen just once. Sequencing was done on a sample of naive CD8+ T cells from PBMCs. These receptor sequences come from a man aged 18-30 years in good health. Some clones in this sample may be carry-over from other donors' samples. Both conserved end residues are part of each CDR3. A D gene is named only where the DNA matches it firmly. Clone size appears in some rows only: once, few, many, or a class for an expanded clone.

j_call | d_call | v_call | clone_size | cdr3_nt | cdr3_aa
TRBJ1-2 | TRBD1 | TRBV5-5 | - | TGTGCCAGCAGCCCTTGGACAGGGGCGACCTATGGCTACACCTTC | CASSPWTGATYGYTF
TRBJ1-3 | - | TRBV6-5 | - | TGTGCCAGCAGTTACAAGGGGCTAGGAAACACCATATATTTT | CASSYKGLGNTIYF
TRBJ1-2 | - | TRBV9 | - | TGTGCCAGCAGCGTAGAGGCAGGGCGAGACTATGGCTACACCTTC | CASSVEAGRDYGYTF
TRBJ1-1 | - | TRBV4-1 | - | TGCGCCAGCAGCAATTATTTGGGTGCTGAGACTGAAGCTTTCTTT | CASSNYLGAETEAFF
TRBJ2-1 | TRBD2 | TRBV9 | - | TGTGCCAGCAGCTCAAGAGCGGGAGGGACCTTCAATGAGCAGTTCTTC | CASSSRAGGTFNEQFF
TRBJ2-7 | - | TRBV4-1 | - | TGCGCCAGCAGCCAAGATCGTAAGTACGAGCAGTACTTC | CASSQDRKYEQYF
TRBJ2-5 | - | TRBV7-9 | - | TGTGCCAGGACAGGTCTCCGGGCCGAGACCCAGTACTTC | CARTGLRAETQYF
TRBJ2-7 | - | TRBV25-1 | - | TGTGCCAGCTCTAGGGTGGATCCAGCCTACGAGCAGTACTTC | CASSRVDPAYEQYF
TRBJ2-7 | - | TRBV28 | once | TGTGCCAGCAGTCCGGTAAGGGGCTACGAGCAGTACTTC | CASSPVRGYEQYF
TRBJ2-1 | - | TRBV30 | - | TGTGCCTGGAGTGTAGGTGTCGAGCAGTTCTTC | CAWSVGVEQFF
TRBJ1-5 | - | TRBV28 | - | TGTGCCAGCAGACCCGGGGTGGTCGGTCAGCCCCAGCATTTT | CASRPGVVGQPQHF
TRBJ1-1 | - | TRBV5-1 | - | TGCGCCAGCAGCTTGGGGGACGTGAACACTGAAGCTTTCTTT | CASSLGDVNTEAFF
TRBJ2-4 | TRBD2 | TRBV10-3 | - | TGTGCCATCAGTGCTATAGCGGGAAAAAACATTCAGTACTTC | CAISAIAGKNIQYF
TRBJ2-7 | TRBD1 | TRBV6-6 | - | TGTGCCAGCAGTGGCCGGGACAGCCCCTACGAGCAGTACTTC | CASSGRDSPYEQYF
TRBJ2-1 | - | TRBV30 | - | TGTGCCTGGAGTGAGTTATCGACTGAGCAGTTCTTC | CAWSELSTEQFF
TRBJ2-1 | TRBD2 | TRBV7-9 | - | TGTGCCAGCAGCTCAACTAGCGGGAACGGGAATGAGCAGTTCTTC | CASSSTSGNGNEQFF
TRBJ1-6 | - | TRBV4-1 | once | TGCGCCAGCGGCCCGGCCTATAATTCACCCCTCCACTTT | CASGPAYNSPLHF
TRBJ2-5 | - | TRBV28 | - | TGTGCCAGCAGCCGCCTTGAGAGGGGGGAGACCCAGTACTTC | CASSRLERGETQYF
TRBJ2-2 | - | TRBV28 | - | TGTGCCAGCAGTGGACAGACCTCCACCGGGGAGCTGTTTTTT | CASSGQTSTGELFF
TRBJ1-5 | - | TRBV30 | - | TGTGCCTGGAGCCAAGGGGATAGCAATCAGCCCCAGCATTTT | CAWSQGDSNQPQHF
TRBJ1-5 | - | TRBV6-1 | - | TGTGCCAGCAGTGAAAGGAATGTGGGGCTAAAAGATCAGCCCCAGCATTTT | CASSERNVGLKDQPQHF
TRBJ1-3 | TRBD1 | TRBV29-1 | - | TGCAGCGCCTGGACAGGGGGAACTGGAAACACCATATATTTT | CSAWTGGTGNTIYF
TRBJ2-3 | TRBD2 | TRBV2 | - | TGTGCCAGCAGAGACGGACTAGCGGCCCCCACGCAGTATTTT | CASRDGLAAPTQYF
TRBJ2-4 | - | TRBV6-1 | - | TGTGCCAGCAGTGATTATGGGCAGGGGGCCAAAAACATTCAGTACTTC | CASSDYGQGAKNIQYF
TRBJ2-2 | - | TRBV4-1 | - | TGCGCCAGCCGGGATCTACTGACCGGGGAGCTGTTTTTT | CASRDLLTGELFF
TRBJ2-1 | - | TRBV27 | - | TGTGCCAGCAGTCTCAAGCGGCACTCCTACAATGAGCAGTTCTTC | CASSLKRHSYNEQFF
TRBJ2-1 | - | TRBV6-5 | once | TGTGCCAGCAGTTATATGTATGAGCAGTTCTTC | CASSYMYEQFF
TRBJ1-1 | - | TRBV6-1 | - | TGTGCCAGCAGTGAAATTCTGGGGTTTGTAGGGACGGGACTTTTGGAAGCTTTCTTT | CASSEILGFVGTGLLEAFF
TRBJ2-5 | - | TRBV7-6 | - | TGTGCCAGCAGCCCCTCACCGGGACCACAAGAGACCCAGTACTTC | CASSPSPGPQETQYF
TRBJ1-1 | TRBD1 | TRBV27 | few | TGTGCCAGCAGTCTCCGGACAGGTCACACTGAAGCTTTCTTT | CASSLRTGHTEAFF
TRBJ2-7 | TRBD1 | TRBV27 | - | TGTGCCAGCGCCGCCGGGACAGGCTACGAGCAGTACTTC | CASAAGTGYEQYF
TRBJ2-7 | TRBD2 | TRBV25-1 | - | TGTGCCAGCAGTGATTCGGGACTAGCGGGAGCTAGGGAGCAGTACTTC | CASSDSGLAGAREQYF
TRBJ2-5 | TRBD2 | TRBV4-3 | once | TGCGCCAGCAGCCAAGAATGGGTCGCGGGAGCGTACCAAGAGACCCAGTACTTC | CASSQEWVAGAYQETQYF
TRBJ2-1 | TRBD2 | TRBV18 | once | TGTGCCAGCTCACCGCCCTCACTAAGCGGGGTATACAATGAGCAGTTCTTC | CASSPPSLSGVYNEQFF
TRBJ2-2 | - | TRBV5-4 | - | TGTGCCAGCAGCGAAGGGGGGACCGGGGAGCTGTTTTTT | CASSEGGTGELFF
TRBJ2-7 | - | TRBV29-1 | - | TGCAGCGCCGCCCTCCCGGGGTACGAGCAGTACTTC | CSAALPGYEQYF
TRBJ2-7 | TRBD2 | TRBV10-3 | - | TGTGCCATCAGCGACAAGACTAGCGGGAAACACTACGAGCAGTACTTC | CAISDKTSGKHYEQYF
TRBJ2-2 | - | TRBV4-3 | - | TGCGCCAGCAGCCAAGATCCGGGAGGGGGCCGGGGGGAGCTGTTTTTT | CASSQDPGGGRGELFF
TRBJ1-6 | - | TRBV7-9 | - | TGTGCCAGCAGCTGGACCGGGGAGGGGAATTCACCCCTCCACTTT | CASSWTGEGNSPLHF
TRBJ2-3 | TRBD2 | TRBV2 | - | TGTGCCAGCCTCCGGTCAGCGGGGGATACGCAGTATTTT | CASLRSAGDTQYF